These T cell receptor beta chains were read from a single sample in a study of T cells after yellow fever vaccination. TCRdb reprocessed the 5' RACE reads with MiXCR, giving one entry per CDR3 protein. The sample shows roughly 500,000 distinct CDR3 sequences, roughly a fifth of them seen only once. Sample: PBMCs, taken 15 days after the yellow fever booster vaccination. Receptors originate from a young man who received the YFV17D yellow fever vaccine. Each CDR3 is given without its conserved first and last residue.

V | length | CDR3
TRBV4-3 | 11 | ASSQETGDGYT
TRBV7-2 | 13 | ASSSYSLSGNTIY
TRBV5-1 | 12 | ASSFVSGSETQY
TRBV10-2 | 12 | ASSETGMNTEAF
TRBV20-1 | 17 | SARDSLFPSPGAGDTQY
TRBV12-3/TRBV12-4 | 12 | ASSRFISGNTIY
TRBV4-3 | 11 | ASSQLQNYEQY
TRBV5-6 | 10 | ASSLVRPEQF
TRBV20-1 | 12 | SARRGALQETQY
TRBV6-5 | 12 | ASSYRGTGVEQY
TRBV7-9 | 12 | ASSLVLGGTEAF
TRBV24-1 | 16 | ATSDFTVGTGNTGELF
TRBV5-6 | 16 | ASRPGLAGGRKVNTQY
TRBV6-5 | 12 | ASSYARGGDTQY
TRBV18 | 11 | ASSRDGSTEAF
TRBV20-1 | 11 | SAYGSSYNEQF
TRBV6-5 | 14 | ASSYLSGGSFYEQY
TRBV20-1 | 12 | SALGTPRTGELF
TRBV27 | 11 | ASRQGRIFEQY
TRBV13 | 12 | ASSSPASPNEQF
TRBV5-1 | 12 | ASSYREALAEQY
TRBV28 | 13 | ASSLISGNTGELF
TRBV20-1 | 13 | SARSSQVAKNIQY